The entry below describes one T cell receptor beta chain. This record comes from a study of shared T cell receptors in the human thymus. J gave up 3 bases and V 11 bases, and 1 base lay outside the gene matches. CDR1 and CDR2 from the germline V gene are SGHTA and FQGNSA. The length of the CDR3 is 12 residues. Profiling relied on immunoSEQ multiplex PCR, and the TCRdb table lists in-frame clones only, not all of them. The sample has roughly 700,000 clones; roughly 90% are singletons. These same data were also listed under a study on human thymus T cells.

Sequenced sample: thymocytes. This chain uses TRBV7-2 with TRBJ2-2; 9 bases align to TRBD1. This TCR derives from a boy in the first two years of life with a congenital heart defect. The CDR3 nucleotides read TGTGCCGGGACAGGGCACACCGGGGAGCTGTTTTTT. It translates to CAGTGHTGELFF.